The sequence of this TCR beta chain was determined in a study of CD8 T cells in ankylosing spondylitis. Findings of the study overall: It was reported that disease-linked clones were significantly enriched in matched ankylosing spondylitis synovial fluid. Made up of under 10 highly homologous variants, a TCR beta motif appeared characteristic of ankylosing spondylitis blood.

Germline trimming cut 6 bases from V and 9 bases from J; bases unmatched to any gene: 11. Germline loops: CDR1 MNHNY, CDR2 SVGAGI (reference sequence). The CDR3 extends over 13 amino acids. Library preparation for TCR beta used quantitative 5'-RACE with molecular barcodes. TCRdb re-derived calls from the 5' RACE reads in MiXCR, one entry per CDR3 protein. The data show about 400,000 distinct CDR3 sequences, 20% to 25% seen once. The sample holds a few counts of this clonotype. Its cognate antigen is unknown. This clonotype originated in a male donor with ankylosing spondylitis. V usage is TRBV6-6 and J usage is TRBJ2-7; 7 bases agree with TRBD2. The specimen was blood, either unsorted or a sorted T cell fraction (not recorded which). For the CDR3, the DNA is TGTGCCAGCAGCACTGGGGAGGGACGGGTGCAGTACTTC. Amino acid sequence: CASSTGEGRVQYF.